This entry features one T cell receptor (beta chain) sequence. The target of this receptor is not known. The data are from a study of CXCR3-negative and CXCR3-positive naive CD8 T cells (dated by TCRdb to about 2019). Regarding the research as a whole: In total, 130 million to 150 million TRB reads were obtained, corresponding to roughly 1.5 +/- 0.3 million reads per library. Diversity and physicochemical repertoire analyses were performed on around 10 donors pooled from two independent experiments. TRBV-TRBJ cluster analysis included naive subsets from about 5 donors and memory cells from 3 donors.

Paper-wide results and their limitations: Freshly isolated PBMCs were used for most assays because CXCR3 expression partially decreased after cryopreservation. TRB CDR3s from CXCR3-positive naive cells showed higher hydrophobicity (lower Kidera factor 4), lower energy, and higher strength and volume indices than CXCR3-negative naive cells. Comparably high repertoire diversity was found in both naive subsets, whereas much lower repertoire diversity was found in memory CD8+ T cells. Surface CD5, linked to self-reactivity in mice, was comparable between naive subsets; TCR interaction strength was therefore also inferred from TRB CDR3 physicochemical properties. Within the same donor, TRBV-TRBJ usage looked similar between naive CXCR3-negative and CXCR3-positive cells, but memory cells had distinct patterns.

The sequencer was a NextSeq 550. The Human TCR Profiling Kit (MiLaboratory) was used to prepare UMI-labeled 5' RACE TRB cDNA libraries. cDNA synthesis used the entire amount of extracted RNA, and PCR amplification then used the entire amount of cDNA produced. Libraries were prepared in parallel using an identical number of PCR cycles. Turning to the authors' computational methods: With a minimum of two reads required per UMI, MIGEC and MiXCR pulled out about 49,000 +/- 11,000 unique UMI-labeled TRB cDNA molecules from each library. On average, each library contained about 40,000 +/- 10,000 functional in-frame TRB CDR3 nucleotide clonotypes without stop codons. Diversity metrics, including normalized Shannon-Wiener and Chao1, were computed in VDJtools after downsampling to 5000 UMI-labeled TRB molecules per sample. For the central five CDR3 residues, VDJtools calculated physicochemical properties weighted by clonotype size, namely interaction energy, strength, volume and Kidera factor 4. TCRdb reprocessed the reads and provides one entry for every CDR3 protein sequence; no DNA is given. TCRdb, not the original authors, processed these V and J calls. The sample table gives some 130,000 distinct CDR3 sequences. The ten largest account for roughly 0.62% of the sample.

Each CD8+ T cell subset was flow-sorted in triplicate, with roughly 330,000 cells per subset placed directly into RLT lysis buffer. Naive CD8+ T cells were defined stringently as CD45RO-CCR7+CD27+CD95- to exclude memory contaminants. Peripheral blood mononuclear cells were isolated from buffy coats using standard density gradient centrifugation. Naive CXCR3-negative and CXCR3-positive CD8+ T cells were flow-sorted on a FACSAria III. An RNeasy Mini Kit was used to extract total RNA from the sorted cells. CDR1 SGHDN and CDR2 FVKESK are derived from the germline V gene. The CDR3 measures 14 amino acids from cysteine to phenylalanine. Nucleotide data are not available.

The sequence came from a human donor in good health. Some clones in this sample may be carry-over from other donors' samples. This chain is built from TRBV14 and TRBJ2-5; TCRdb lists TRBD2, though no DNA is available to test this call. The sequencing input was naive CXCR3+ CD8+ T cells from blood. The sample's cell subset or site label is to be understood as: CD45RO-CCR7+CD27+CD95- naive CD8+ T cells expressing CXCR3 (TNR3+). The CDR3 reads CASSQEWGEETQYF.